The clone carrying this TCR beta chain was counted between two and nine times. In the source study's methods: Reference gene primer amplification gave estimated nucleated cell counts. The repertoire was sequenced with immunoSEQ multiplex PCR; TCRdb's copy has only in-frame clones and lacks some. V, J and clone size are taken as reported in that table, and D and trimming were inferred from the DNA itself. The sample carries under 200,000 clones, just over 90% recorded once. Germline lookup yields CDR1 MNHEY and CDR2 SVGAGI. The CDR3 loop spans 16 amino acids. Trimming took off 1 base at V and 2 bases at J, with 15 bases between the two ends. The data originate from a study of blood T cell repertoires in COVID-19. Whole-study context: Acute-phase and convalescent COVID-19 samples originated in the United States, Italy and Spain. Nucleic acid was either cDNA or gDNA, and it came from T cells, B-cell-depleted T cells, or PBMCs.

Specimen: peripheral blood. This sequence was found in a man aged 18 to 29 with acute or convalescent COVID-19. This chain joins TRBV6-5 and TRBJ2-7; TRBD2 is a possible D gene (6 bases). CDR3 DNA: TGTGCCAGCAGTTACTTCCGTGCGGAGGGTCCCTACGAGCAGTACTTC. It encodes CASSYFRAEGPYEQYF.